This T cell receptor (beta chain) originates from a study of blood T cell repertoires in COVID-19. Overall study: Some COVID-19 samples were acute and others convalescent; all came from the United States, Italy and Spain. PBMCs, B-cell-depleted T cells, or T cells were the source of the cDNA or gDNA that made up the material.

Clones were read by immunoSEQ multiplex PCR, and TCRdb kept only the in-frame ones, dropping some. The table lists about 300,000 clones, around 89% of them singletons, with 6.4% in the top ten. The source is a man aged 18 to 29 who had recovered from COVID-19. Sequenced input: peripheral blood.

CDR3 region: CSAGGQGYKLNTEAFF. CDR3 in DNA: TGCAGCGCGGGAGGACAGGGCTATAAACTGAACACTGAAGCTTTCTTT. This chain joins TRBV29-1 and TRBJ1-1; TRBD1 matches at 8 bases. The CDR3 sequence is 16 residues long. The V segment lost 7 bases and the J segment 0 bases; nucleotides outside the gene matches: 13. Germline V gene sequence: CDR1 SQVTM, CDR2 ANQGSEA.